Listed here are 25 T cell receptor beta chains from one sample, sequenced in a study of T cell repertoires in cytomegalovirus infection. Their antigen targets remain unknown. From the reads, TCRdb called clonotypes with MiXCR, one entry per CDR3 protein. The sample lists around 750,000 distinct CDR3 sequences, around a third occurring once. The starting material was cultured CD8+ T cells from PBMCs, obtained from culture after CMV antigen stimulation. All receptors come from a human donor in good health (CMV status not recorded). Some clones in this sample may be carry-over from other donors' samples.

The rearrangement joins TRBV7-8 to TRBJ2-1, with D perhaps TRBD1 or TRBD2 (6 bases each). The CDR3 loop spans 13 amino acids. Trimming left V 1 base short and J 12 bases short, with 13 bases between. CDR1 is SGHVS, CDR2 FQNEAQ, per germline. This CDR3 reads CASSLGRGGRQFF. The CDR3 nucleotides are TGTGCCAGCAGCTTAGGGAGAGGGGGGAGGCAGTTCTTC. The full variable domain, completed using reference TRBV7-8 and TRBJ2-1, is GAGVSQSPRYKVAKRGQDVALRCDPISGHVSLFWYQQALGQGPEFLTYFQNEAQLDKSGLPSDRFFAERPEGSVSTLKIQRTQQEDSAVYLCASSLGRGGRQFFGPGTRLTVL.

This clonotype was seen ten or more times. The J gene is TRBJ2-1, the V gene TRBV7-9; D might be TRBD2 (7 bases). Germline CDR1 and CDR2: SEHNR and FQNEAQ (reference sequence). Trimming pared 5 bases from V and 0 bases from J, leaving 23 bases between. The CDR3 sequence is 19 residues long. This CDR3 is CASSLRGGRPGSSYNEQFF. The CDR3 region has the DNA TGTGCCAGCAGCCTAAGGGGGGGGCGGCCGGGGAGCTCCTACAATGAGCAGTTCTTC.

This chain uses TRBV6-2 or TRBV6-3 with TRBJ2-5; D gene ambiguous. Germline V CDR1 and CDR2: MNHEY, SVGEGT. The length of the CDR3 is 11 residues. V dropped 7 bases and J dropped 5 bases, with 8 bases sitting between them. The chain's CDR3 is CASTSVETQYF. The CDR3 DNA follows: TGTGCCAGCACTTCGGTGGAGACCCAGTACTTC.

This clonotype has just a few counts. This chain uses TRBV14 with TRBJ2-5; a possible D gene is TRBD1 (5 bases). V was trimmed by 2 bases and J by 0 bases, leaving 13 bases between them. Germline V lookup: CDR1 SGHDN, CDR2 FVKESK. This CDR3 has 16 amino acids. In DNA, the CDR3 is TGTGCCAGCAGCCAAAAAACAGGCCGCTACCAAGAGACCCAGTACTTC. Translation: CASSQKTGRYQETQYF.

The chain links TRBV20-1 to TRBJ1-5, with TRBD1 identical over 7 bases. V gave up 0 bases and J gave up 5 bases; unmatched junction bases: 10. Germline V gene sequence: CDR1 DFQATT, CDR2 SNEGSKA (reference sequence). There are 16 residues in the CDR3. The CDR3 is CSARDYNRGGDQPQHF. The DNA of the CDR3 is TGCAGTGCTAGAGATTATAACAGGGGAGGAGATCAGCCCCAGCATTTT.

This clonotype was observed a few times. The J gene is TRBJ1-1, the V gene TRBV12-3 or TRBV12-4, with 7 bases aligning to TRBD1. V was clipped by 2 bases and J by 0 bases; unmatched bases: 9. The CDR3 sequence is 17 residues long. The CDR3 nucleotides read TGTGCCAGCAGTTTAAGGAGGGGGCTCCTTCTGAACACTGAAGCTTTCTTT. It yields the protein CASSLRRGLLLNTEAFF.

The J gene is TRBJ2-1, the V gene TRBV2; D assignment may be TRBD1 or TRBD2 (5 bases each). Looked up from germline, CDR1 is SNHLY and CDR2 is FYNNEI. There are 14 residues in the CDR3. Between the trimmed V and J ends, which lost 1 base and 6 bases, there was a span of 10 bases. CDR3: CASSEVGESNEQFF. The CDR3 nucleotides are TGTGCCAGCAGTGAAGTGGGGGAATCCAATGAGCAGTTCTTC.

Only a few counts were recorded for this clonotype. For the CDR3, the DNA is TGTGCCAGCAGCTTAGCGACAGGAACTAATGAAAAACTGTTTTTT. Translating gives CASSLATGTNEKLFF. The rearrangement uses TRBV7-9 and TRBJ1-4; D perhaps matches TRBD1 (6 bases). Germline assignment: CDR1 SEHNR and CDR2 FQNEAQ (reference sequence). Deletions cut 0 bases from V and 1 base from J, with 6 bases between. The CDR3 has 15 amino acids.

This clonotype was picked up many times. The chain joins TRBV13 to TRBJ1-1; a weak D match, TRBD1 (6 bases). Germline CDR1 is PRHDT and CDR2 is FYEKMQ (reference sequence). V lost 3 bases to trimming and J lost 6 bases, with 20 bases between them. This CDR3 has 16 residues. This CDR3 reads CASSLVGGGGKAEAFF. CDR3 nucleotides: TGTGCCAGCAGCTTGGTAGGAGGAGGGGGGAAGGCTGAAGCTTTCTTT.

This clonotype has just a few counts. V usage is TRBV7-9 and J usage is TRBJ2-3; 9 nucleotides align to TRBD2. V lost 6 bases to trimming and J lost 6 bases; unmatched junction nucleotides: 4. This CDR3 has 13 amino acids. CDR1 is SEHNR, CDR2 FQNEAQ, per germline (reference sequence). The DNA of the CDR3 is TGTGCCAGCAGGGGACTAGCAACCGATACGCAGTATTTT. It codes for CASRGLATDTQYF.

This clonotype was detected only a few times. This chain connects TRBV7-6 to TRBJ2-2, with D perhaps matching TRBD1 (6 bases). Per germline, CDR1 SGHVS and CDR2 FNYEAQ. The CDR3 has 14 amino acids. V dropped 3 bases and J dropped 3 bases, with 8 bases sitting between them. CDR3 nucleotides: TGTGCCAGCAGCTTCGAGGGGGACACCGGGGAGCTGTTTTTT. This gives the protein CASSFEGDTGELFF.

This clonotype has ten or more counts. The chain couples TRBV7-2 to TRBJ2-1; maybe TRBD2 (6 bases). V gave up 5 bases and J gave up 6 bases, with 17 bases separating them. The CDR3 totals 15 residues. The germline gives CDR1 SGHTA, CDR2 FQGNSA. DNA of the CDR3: TGTGCCAGCAGCCTCGACGGGACTCCGGCCAATGAGCAGTTCTTC. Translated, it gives CASSLDGTPANEQFF. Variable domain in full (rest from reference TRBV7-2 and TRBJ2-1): GAGVSQSPSNKVTEKGKDVELRCDPISGHTALYWYRQSLGQGLEFLIYFQGNSAPDKSGLPSDRFSAERTGGSVSTLTIQRTQQEDSAVYLCASSLDGTPANEQFFGPGTRLTVL.

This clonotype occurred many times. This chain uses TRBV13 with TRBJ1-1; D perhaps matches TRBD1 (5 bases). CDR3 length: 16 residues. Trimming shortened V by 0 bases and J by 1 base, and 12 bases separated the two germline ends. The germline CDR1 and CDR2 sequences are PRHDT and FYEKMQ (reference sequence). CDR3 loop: CASSLGGRRPNTEAFF. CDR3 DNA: TGTGCCAGCAGCTTAGGGGGGCGGCGGCCGAACACTGAAGCTTTCTTT.

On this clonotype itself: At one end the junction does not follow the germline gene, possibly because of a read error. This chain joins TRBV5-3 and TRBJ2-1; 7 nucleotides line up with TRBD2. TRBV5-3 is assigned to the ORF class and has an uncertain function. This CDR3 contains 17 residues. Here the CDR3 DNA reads TGTGCCAGCAGCTTGGATGTCCCAGCGGGGTTCTACAATGAGCAGTTCTTC. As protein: CASSLDVPAGFYNEQFF.

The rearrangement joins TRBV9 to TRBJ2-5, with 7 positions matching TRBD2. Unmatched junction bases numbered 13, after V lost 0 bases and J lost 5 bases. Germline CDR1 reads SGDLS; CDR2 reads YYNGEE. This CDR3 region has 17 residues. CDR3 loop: CASSVAPEIAGGETQYF. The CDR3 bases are TGTGCCAGCAGCGTAGCCCCCGAAATAGCGGGCGGGGAGACCCAGTACTTC.

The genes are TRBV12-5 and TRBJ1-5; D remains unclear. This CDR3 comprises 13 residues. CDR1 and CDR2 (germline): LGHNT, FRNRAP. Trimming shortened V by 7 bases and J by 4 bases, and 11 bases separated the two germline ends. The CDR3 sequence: CASASGGNQPQHF. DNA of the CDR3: TGTGCTAGTGCGTCAGGCGGGAATCAGCCCCAGCATTTT.

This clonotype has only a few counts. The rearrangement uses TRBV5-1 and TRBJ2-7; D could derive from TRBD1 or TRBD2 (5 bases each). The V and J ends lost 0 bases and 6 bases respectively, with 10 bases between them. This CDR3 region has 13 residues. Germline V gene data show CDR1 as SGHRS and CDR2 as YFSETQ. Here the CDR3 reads CASSLDGTREQYF. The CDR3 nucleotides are TGCGCCAGCAGCTTGGACGGGACGCGCGAGCAGTACTTC.

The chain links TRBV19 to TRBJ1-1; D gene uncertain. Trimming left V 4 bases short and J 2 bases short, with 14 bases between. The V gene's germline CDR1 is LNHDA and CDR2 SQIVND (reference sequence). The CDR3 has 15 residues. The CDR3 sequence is CASSRPRRPNTEAFF. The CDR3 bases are TGTGCCAGTAGTAGGCCCCGTAGGCCAAACACTGAAGCTTTCTTT.

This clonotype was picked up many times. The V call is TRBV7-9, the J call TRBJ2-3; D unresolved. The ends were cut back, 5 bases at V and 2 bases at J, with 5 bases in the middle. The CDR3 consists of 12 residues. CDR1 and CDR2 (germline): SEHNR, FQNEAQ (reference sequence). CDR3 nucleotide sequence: TGTGCCAGCAGCCGACTCACAGATACGCAGTATTTT. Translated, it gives CASSRLTDTQYF.

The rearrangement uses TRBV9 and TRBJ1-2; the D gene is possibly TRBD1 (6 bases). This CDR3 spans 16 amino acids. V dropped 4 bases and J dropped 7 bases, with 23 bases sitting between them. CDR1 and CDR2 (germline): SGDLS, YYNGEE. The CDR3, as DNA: TGTGCCAGCAGCCACAGACGGGACACCAAGGACGGTGGCTACACCTTC. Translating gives CASSHRRDTKDGGYTF.

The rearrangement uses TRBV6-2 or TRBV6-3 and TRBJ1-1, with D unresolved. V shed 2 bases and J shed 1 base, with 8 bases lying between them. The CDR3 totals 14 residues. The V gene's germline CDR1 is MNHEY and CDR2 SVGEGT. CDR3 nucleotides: TGTGCCAGCAGTTACGGGCCAGCGAACACTGAAGCTTTCTTT. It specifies CASSYGPANTEAFF.

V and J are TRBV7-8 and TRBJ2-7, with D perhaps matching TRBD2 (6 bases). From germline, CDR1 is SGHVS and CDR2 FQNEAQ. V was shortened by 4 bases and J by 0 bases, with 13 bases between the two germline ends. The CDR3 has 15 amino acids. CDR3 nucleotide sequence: TGTGCCAGCAGCTGGGGACTCCAGAGCTCCTACGAGCAGTACTTC. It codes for CASSWGLQSSYEQYF.

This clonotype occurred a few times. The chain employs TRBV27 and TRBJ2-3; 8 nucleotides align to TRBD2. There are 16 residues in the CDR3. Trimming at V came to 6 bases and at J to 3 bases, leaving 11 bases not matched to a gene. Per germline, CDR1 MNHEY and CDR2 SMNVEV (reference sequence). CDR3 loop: CASSPLRGGVTDTQYF. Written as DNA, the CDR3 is TGTGCCAGCAGCCCGTTACGGGGGGGCGTAACAGATACGCAGTATTTT.

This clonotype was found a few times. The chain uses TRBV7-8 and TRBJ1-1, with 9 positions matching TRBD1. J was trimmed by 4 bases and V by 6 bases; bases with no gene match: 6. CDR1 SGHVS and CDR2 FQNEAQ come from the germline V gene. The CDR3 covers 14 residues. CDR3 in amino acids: CASSEGQGGTEAFF. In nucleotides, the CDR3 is TGTGCCAGCAGTGAGGGACAGGGAGGCACTGAAGCTTTCTTT.

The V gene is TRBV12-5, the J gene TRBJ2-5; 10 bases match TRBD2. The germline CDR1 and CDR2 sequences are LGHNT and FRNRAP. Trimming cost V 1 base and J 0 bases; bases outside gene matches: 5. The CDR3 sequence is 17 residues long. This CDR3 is CASGLAGTSVDQETQYF. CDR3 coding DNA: TGTGCTAGTGGTTTGGCGGGGACTAGCGTGGACCAAGAGACCCAGTACTTC.